This TCR beta chain was observed in a study of T cell responses to AZD1222 COVID-19 vaccine listed by TCRdb under 2021. Turning to the overall study: Because spike-specific TCR depth and breadth did not differ between the two schedules, AZD1222 recipients who got a second dose at roughly 4 weeks were pooled with those who got a second dose at roughly 12 weeks. A total of 230 to 250 trial participants underwent TCR sequencing, of whom about 200 had received two doses of AZD1222 and around 25 had received two doses of the MenACWY control vaccine. Trial participants were enrolled by age into 18-55, 56-69 and 70-plus year subgroups, with around 140, 26 and 57 TCR-sequenced participants respectively.

The CDR3 regions of human TCRbeta chains were subjected to immunosequencing. Processing in the source paper ran as follows. TCRs in the repertoires were matched against a reference library of SARS-CoV-2-specific TCRs that had been generated with the MIRA antigen-specificity platform. Breadth meant the fraction of unique TCRs that were SARS-CoV-2-associated, whereas depth meant the fraction of total T cells that were SARS-CoV-2-associated. Using the MIRA data, each spike-specific TCR was assigned both to the spike region to which the TCR was reactive and to a CD4 or CD8 class. Log10-transformed breadth and depth values were compared by one-way ANOVA with Sidak's multiple comparisons tests. TCRdb provides this immuneACCESS table in a form limited to in-frame rearrangements. Some clones are lacking; in checked studies, under half of them reflect an unresolved V gene, and why the rest are absent is not known. That table gives V, J and clone size, and the DNA gave D and trimming. For this sample there are 90,000 or so clones; approximately 90% appear just once. The top ten constitute 15% to 20% of the sample.

Per the germline V gene (reference sequence), LNHDA is the CDR1 and SQIVND is the CDR2. V is pared back by 3 bases and J by 7 bases, with 9 bases lying between the germline termini. The CDR3 sequence holds 13 residues, the cysteine and phenylalanine included. CDR3 DNA only is kept here, 39 bases in frame from base 1. Broad study findings and their caveats: Most participants were white British and females outnumbered males, and the authors suggested that clonal diversity may have been underestimated. In the small 56-69-year group, the increase in depth fell short of significance, most likely because of low power. The whole spike protein was spanned by vaccine-associated CD4 TCRs, and dominant responses were seen in regions 160-218 and 743-854. Because no samples from the day 14 peak response were available, repertoires could be characterized only after the peak T cell response. Only six AZD1222 recipients were SARS-CoV-2 seropositive at baseline, limiting conclusions about previously exposed vaccinees. After two AZD1222 doses, spike-specific TCR breadth and depth were significantly higher than at day 0 and than in MenACWY recipients. Reportedly, close to half of the unique spike-specific TCRs recognized epitopes lying outside the regions that are mutated in the B.1.351 and B.1.1.7 variants.

Details on this clone: Which antigen it targets is not known. Base qualities are not at hand, and no much larger clone is one base apart.

The sample's time point label is to be understood as: baseline before first vaccination. The vaccinee samples were drawn from two UK trials, COV001 and COV002, one of which was a single-blind randomized controlled phase 2/3 trial testing AZD1222 (ChAdOx1 nCoV-19) in healthy adults. For TCRbeta chain sequencing, PBMC samples were collected from trial participants at day 0 and at day 28 after the second dose. The rearranged chain carries TRBV19 and TRBJ2-2; a tentative D call is TRBD1 (5 bases match). This clonotype originated in an adult in good health. Sequencing was performed on peripheral blood, taken on day 0 of AZD1222 vaccination. The nucleotide sequence is given as TGTGCCAGTAGTATTCAGGGTCACGGGGAGCTGTTTTTT. Translated, it reads CASSIQGHGELFF.